These T cell receptor beta chains were read from a single sample in a study of OX40 agonist ivuxolimab in advanced cancers. Repertoires were generated with immunoSEQ multiplex PCR, while TCRdb's copy carries only in-frame clones and drops some. The sample includes approximately 90,000 clones, 75% to 95% of them seen just once. This sample comprised CD4+ or CD8+ T cells sorted from blood, obtained in a trial of the OX40 agonist ivuxolimab. The receptors were gathered from an adult with an advanced solid tumor such as melanoma, head and neck, liver or kidney cancer. The CDR3 runs from the conserved cysteine through the conserved F or W. A D gene is named only where the DNA matches it firmly. Not every row has a clone size; where given, it reads once, few, many or a size class.

>12|TRBV5-4|NA|NA|TRBJ1-2
CASSLDNYGYTF
>12|TRBV25-1|NA|NA|TRBJ2-7
CASIGALGEQYF
>14|TRBV7-9|TRBD1|NA|TRBJ1-1
CASSFQGANTEAFF
>13|TRBV14|NA|NA|TRBJ1-2
CASSQDRDYGYTF
>15|TRBV2|NA|NA|TRBJ2-3
CASSESPGVTDTQYF
>16|TRBV21-1|NA|NA|TRBJ2-7
CASTTWNLGTDYEQYF
>15|TRBV19|NA|NA|TRBJ2-6
CASSLQGSGANVLTF
>13|TRBV2|NA|NA|TRBJ1-2
CASSEGPGYGYTF
>13|TRBV29-1|NA|NA|TRBJ1-6
CSVVTGNNSPLHF
>11|TRBV5-8|NA|NA|TRBJ2-5
CASSLEVTQYF
>17|TRBV14|TRBD2|NA|TRBJ2-5
CASSHRLAGGPPGTQYF
>15|TRBV7-2|NA|once|TRBJ2-7
CASSTSSVSSYEQYF
>13|TRBV29-1|NA|NA|TRBJ1-5
CSARRGSNQPQHF
>12|TRBV5-1|NA|NA|TRBJ2-7
CASSFGSYEQYF
>17|TRBV4-1|NA|NA|TRBJ1-2
CASSQPMGGPQRDGYTF
>14|TRBV10-3|NA|NA|TRBJ2-3
CAISDPIRTDTQYF
>15|TRBV19|TRBD2|few|TRBJ2-1
CASSIGGLAIYEQFF
>15|TRBV19|TRBD1|NA|TRBJ1-5
CASTLGQGGNQPQHF
>19|TRBV14|TRBD1|NA|TRBJ2-7
CASSRNRDSLILSSYEQYF
>14|TRBV18|TRBD1|NA|TRBJ1-5
CASSPQGANQPQHF
>15|TRBV5-4|NA|NA|TRBJ2-1
CASSPSGGSYNEQFF
>14|TRBV9|TRBD2|once|TRBJ2-7
CASSAGTSSLEQYF
>13|TRBV7-9|NA|NA|TRBJ1-3
CASSFPSGNTIYF
>13|TRBV6-5|TRBD1|once|TRBJ1-1
CASRRTGYTEAFF
>19|TRBV5-1|NA|NA|TRBJ2-1
CASSLAVSFVFSSYNEQFF
>15|TRBV2|NA|NA|TRBJ2-1
CASSEGVVSGNEQFF
>12|TRBV29-1|NA|NA|TRBJ2-7
CSALIGAYEQYF
>17|TRBV6-1|NA|once|TRBJ2-5
CASSGVQGRGKMETQYF
>15|TRBV6-5|TRBD1|NA|TRBJ2-7
CASRLDRGETYEQYF
>15|TRBV28|TRBD1|NA|TRBJ1-2
CASSLMTQGEQGYTF
>15|TRBV29-1|NA|NA|TRBJ2-4
CSVLGLRGTKNIQYF
>15|TRBV5-4|TRBD2|NA|TRBJ2-5
CASSAGLADQETQYF
>14|TRBV10-3|NA|NA|TRBJ2-7
CAISGDSRSYEQYF
>17|TRBV5-1|TRBD2|NA|TRBJ2-3
CASSSGLAGGRADTQYF
>15|TRBV7-2|NA|NA|TRBJ2-3
CASSFLATYADTQYF
>16|TRBV11-3|TRBD1|NA|TRBJ1-3
CASSLIQGGLGNTIYF
>15|TRBV9|NA|NA|TRBJ2-1
CASSVVGGSYNEQFF
>15|TRBV6-1|TRBD2|NA|TRBJ2-1
CASSEDGRRYNEQFF
>11|TRBV2|NA|NA|TRBJ2-7
CASSDPYEQYF
>12|TRBV29-1|NA|NA|TRBJ2-2
CSVVNLTGELFF
>15|TRBV5-8|NA|NA|TRBJ2-2
CASSWGSQHTGELFF
>14|TRBV30|NA|once|TRBJ1-4
CAWSLGATNEKLFF
>11|TRBV6-5|NA|once|TRBJ2-7
CASSSLGEQYF
>14|TRBV7-3|NA|once|TRBJ1-1
CASSPEPGSPSAFF
>17|TRBV11-2|TRBD1|NA|TRBJ1-3
CASSSLGQGIAGNTIYF
>16|TRBV5-1|NA|NA|TRBJ2-4
CASSLGPARAKNIQYF
>16|TRBV11-1|TRBD2|NA|TRBJ2-7
CASSSWPGTNSYEQYF
>15|TRBV10-1|NA|NA|TRBJ1-5
CASSELNYSNQPQHF
>14|TRBV7-2|TRBD2|NA|TRBJ2-7
CASSSGLAGDEQYF
>11|TRBV20-1|TRBD2|once|TRBJ2-1
CSELALNEQFF
>10|TRBV6-5|NA|NA|TRBJ2-5
CASRQETQYF
>11|TRBV21-1|NA|NA|TRBJ2-7
CASQGTYEQYF
>13|TRBV5-1|NA|once|TRBJ2-3
CASSLQLTDTQYF
>17|TRBV10-3|TRBD2|NA|TRBJ2-2
CAISESTSGRGTGELFF
>14|TRBV27|NA|NA|TRBJ1-1
CASSPRGENTEAFF
>15|TRBV27|TRBD1|NA|TRBJ1-4
CASSTPTGGGEKLFF
>14|TRBV7-2|TRBD2|NA|TRBJ2-3
CASSLGGGRDTQYF